Below are 31 T cell receptor beta chains sequenced from a single sample in a study of blood T cell repertoires in COVID-19. Sequencing was performed with immunoSEQ multiplex PCR; in TCRdb, only in-frame clones are kept and a portion is missing. This sample carries approximately 490,000 clones, about nine tenths of them seen once, and the ten largest clones take 0.7%. Sequenced input: PBMCs or T cells enriched from blood (not recorded which). Receptors originate from a young woman who had recovered from COVID-19.

In this sample, this clone turned up once. The chain employs TRBV6-6 and TRBJ1-1; D is undetermined. The CDR3 spans 12 residues. V was cut by 4 bases and J by 3 bases, with 6 bases left in between. Germline V gene sequence: CDR1 MNHNY, CDR2 SVGAGI (reference sequence). CDR3 loop: CASSFGDTEAFF. CDR3 bases: TGTGCCAGCAGTTTCGGGGACACTGAAGCTTTCTTT.

This rearrangement joins TRBV7-2 to TRBJ1-4, with TRBD1 identical over 9 bases. The CDR3 runs 15 residues. Trimming took 6 bases from V and 8 from J; bases not matched to a gene: 10. The V gene's germline CDR1 is SGHTA and CDR2 FQGNSA. Here the CDR3 DNA reads TGTGCCAGCAGTCTTACCGGGACAGGGAACGAAAAACTGTTTTTT. It codes for CASSLTGTGNEKLFF.

V and J are TRBV4-1 and TRBJ1-1, with D maybe TRBD1 (5 bases). Germline-derived CDR1 and CDR2 are MGHRA and YSYEKL. With 0 bases removed from V and 0 bases from J, the gap between germline ends came to 23 bases. The CDR3 spans 20 residues. CDR3 amino acids: CASSQDRGDPGYHMNTEAFF. The CDR3 nucleotides read TGCGCCAGCAGCCAAGACCGCGGGGACCCCGGTTACCATATGAACACTGAAGCTTTCTTT.

The chain is built from TRBV28 and TRBJ2-2; TRBD1 matches 9 bases. CDR1 and CDR2 from the germline V gene are MDHEN and SYDVKM. The CDR3 consists of 15 residues. Trimming took 5 bases from V and 6 from J; bases not matched to a gene: 7. CDR3 sequence (DNA): TGTGCCAGCAGTATCACAGGGGGCTGGGCCGGGGAGCTGTTTTTT. It codes for CASSITGGWAGELFF.

The CDR3 here is CASSLEGGEAFF. DNA for the CDR3: TGCGCCAGCAGCTTGGAGGGAGGGGAAGCTTTCTTT. The rearrangement joins TRBV5-1 to TRBJ1-1, with unresolved D. CDR3 size: 12 residues. V lost 0 bases to trimming and J lost 8 bases, with 8 bases between them. Germline-derived CDR1 and CDR2 are SGHRS and YFSETQ.

This sequence joins TRBV4-2 and TRBJ2-5; 12 nucleotides agree with TRBD2. Germline loops: CDR1 LGHNA, CDR2 YNFKEQ. The CDR3 is made up of 17 amino acids. V shed 4 bases and J 2 bases; nucleotides not matched to a gene: 8. The CDR3: CASSPSGTSGLQETQYF. The CDR3 DNA reads as TGTGCCAGCAGCCCCTCCGGGACTAGCGGGCTGCAAGAGACCCAGTACTTC.

The chain employs TRBV5-1 and TRBJ2-1; 9 bases match TRBD1. The CDR3 contains 14 residues. The ends lost 3 bases at V and 6 bases at J; junction bases unmatched: 4. Germline V gene sequence: CDR1 SGHRS, CDR2 YFSETQ. The CDR3 DNA is TGCGCCAGCAGCTATAGGACAGGGGCCAATGAGCAGTTCTTC. Protein sequence: CASSYRTGANEQFF.

J is TRBJ1-2 and V is TRBV19; 9 bases fit TRBD1. Germline CDR1 and CDR2: LNHDA and SQIVND (reference sequence). The CDR3 is 13 residues long. The junction had 8 bases not matched to a gene; V was cut back by 7 bases and J by 8 bases. The CDR3 DNA reads as TGTGCCAGTATACGGCGGACAGGGGACGGCTACACCTTC. Protein: CASIRRTGDGYTF.

This rearrangement joins TRBV6-5 to TRBJ2-1; perhaps TRBD2 as D (5 bases). Germline CDR1 reads MNHEY; CDR2 reads SVGAGI. The CDR3 contains 12 residues. Trimming removed 4 bases from V and 7 bases from J, with 8 bases in between. CDR3 amino acids: CASSSRGNEQFF. The CDR3 coding sequence is TGTGCCAGCAGTTCGCGCGGGAATGAGCAGTTCTTC.

This rearrangement joins TRBV19 to TRBJ1-1; TRBD1 matches 8 bases. The V gene end was trimmed by 7 bases and the J gene end by 6 bases; junction bases not matched to a gene: 16. The CDR3 covers 16 residues. Germline V gene sequence: CDR1 LNHDA, CDR2 SQIVND (reference sequence). CDR3 coding DNA: TGTGCCAGTACTCCGTGGGCCAGACAGGGGAGCCCTGAAGCTTTCTTT. Its translation is CASTPWARQGSPEAFF.

The J gene is TRBJ1-6, the V gene TRBV19, with D hard to call. CDR1 LNHDA and CDR2 SQIVND come from the germline V gene (reference sequence). There are 16 residues in the CDR3. V dropped 4 bases and J dropped 2 bases, with 12 bases sitting between them. The CDR3 loop reads CASSKPEKAYNSPLHF. CDR3 nucleotides: TGTGCCAGTAGTAAGCCGGAGAAAGCCTATAATTCACCCCTCCACTTT. Variable domain in full (rest from reference TRBV19 and TRBJ1-6): DGGITQSPKYLFRKEGQNVTLSCEQNLNHDAMYWYRQDPGQGLRLIYYSQIVNDFQKGDIAEGYSVSREKKESFPLTVTSAQKNPTAFYLCASSKPEKAYNSPLHFGNGTRLTVT.

The sample holds one count of this clone. The chain uses TRBV19 and TRBJ1-5; D may be TRBD1 (5 bases). The CDR3 is 15 residues long. The germline CDR1 and CDR2 sequences are LNHDA and SQIVND (reference sequence). The ends were cut back, 0 bases at V and 3 bases at J, with 9 bases in the middle. CDR3 region: CASSIDHRNNQPQHF. Written as DNA, the CDR3 is TGTGCCAGTAGTATAGATCACAGGAACAATCAGCCCCAGCATTTT. Full variable domain (outside the CDR3, taken from reference TRBV19 and TRBJ1-5): DGGITQSPKYLFRKEGQNVTLSCEQNLNHDAMYWYRQDPGQGLRLIYYSQIVNDFQKGDIAEGYSVSREKKESFPLTVTSAQKNPTAFYLCASSIDHRNNQPQHFGDGTRLSIL.

This clone has only one observation. The chain links TRBV30 to TRBJ1-4, with D unclear. The germline V and J ends were trimmed by 4 bases and 7 bases, with 7 bases remaining between them. Germline loops: CDR1 GTSNPN, CDR2 SVGIG (reference sequence). The CDR3 consists of 11 residues. This chain's CDR3 is CAWNPGEKLFF. CDR3 bases: TGTGCCTGGAATCCGGGTGAAAAACTGTTTTTT.

The rearrangement uses TRBV19 and TRBJ2-3, with 7 bases aligning to TRBD1. The CDR3 consists of 15 residues. Germline lookup yields CDR1 LNHDA and CDR2 SQIVND (reference sequence). The ends lost 5 bases at V and 6 bases at J; junction bases unmatched: 11. The CDR3 DNA sequence: TGTGCCAGTAGTGTTGACAGGGTATCTAGGGATACGCAGTATTTT. Its translation is CASSVDRVSRDTQYF.

The chain employs TRBV5-6 and TRBJ1-2, with 7 nucleotides matching TRBD1. V gave up 1 base and J gave up 8 bases; unmatched junction bases: 11. This CDR3 is 15 amino acids long. Germline CDR1 and CDR2: SGHDT and YYEEEE. This CDR3 is CASSLLGDREKGYTF. The CDR3 DNA is TGTGCCAGCAGCTTGTTAGGAGACAGGGAAAAGGGCTACACCTTC.

The chain combines TRBV4-1 with TRBJ1-5; possible D gene TRBD1, 6 bases. Trimming shortened V by 1 base and J by 3 bases, and 13 bases separated the two germline ends. The CDR3 contains 16 residues. Germline values: CDR1 MGHRA, CDR2 YSYEKL. CDR3 nucleotides: TGCGCCAGCAGCCAAGGCTCGACAGGATCCAATCAGCCCCAGCATTTT. Amino acids: CASSQGSTGSNQPQHF.

Only a few counts were recorded for this clone. The chain has TRBV7-8 and TRBJ2-5, with no clear D. CDR1 SGHVS and CDR2 FQNEAQ come from the germline V gene. The V end lost 1 base, the J end lost 2 bases, and 8 bases lay between the germline ends. The CDR3 runs to 14 residues. The chain's CDR3 is CASSLGSRQETQYF. In DNA form, the CDR3 reads TGTGCCAGCAGCTTAGGATCTAGGCAAGAGACCCAGTACTTC.

The rearrangement uses TRBV3-1 (or the pseudogene TRBV3-2) and TRBJ2-4; maybe TRBD2 (5 bases). V shed 0 bases and J shed 6 bases, with 9 bases lying between them. Germline V gene data show CDR1 as LGHDT and CDR2 as YNNKEL (reference sequence). The CDR3 length is 14 residues. CDR3 protein: CASSQDIGINIQYF. The CDR3 DNA reads as TGTGCCAGCAGCCAAGATATCGGGATAAACATTCAGTACTTC.

This clone has a single count. This rearrangement joins TRBV27 to TRBJ2-1; 8 nucleotides align to TRBD1. This CDR3 is 14 amino acids long. The trim removed 7 bases at V and 2 bases at J, leaving 4 bases unmatched. CDR1 is MNHEY and CDR2 is SMNVEV in the germline V gene (reference sequence). The CDR3 DNA follows: TGTGCCAGCACCACAGGGGGTGCCTACAATGAGCAGTTCTTC. It specifies CASTTGGAYNEQFF.

In DNA form, the CDR3 reads TGTGCCAGCAGCTTAGATGGTATAGTAGCGGTCCTTTACGAGCAGTACTTC. This translates into CASSLDGIVAVLYEQYF. The J gene is TRBJ2-7, the V gene TRBV7-8; D is perhaps TRBD2 (6 bases). Trimming cost V 1 base and J 4 bases, with 20 bases left between them. The CDR3 spans 17 residues. Germline-derived CDR1 and CDR2 are SGHVS and FQNEAQ.

The chain carries TRBV3-1 (or the pseudogene TRBV3-2) and TRBJ2-7; D is uncertain. V was clipped by 2 bases and J by 0 bases, with 5 bases between them. Per the germline V gene, CDR1 is LGHDT and CDR2 is YNNKEL (reference sequence). This CDR3 spans 13 amino acids. CDR3 protein: CASSQTHSYEQYF. In DNA, the CDR3 is TGTGCCAGCAGCCAAACACACTCCTACGAGCAGTACTTC.

The chain employs TRBV27 and TRBJ2-7, with 9 bases that match TRBD2. The ends lost 5 bases at V and 5 bases at J; junction bases unmatched: 10. Germline values: CDR1 MNHEY, CDR2 SMNVEV (reference sequence). The CDR3 consists of 15 residues. CDR3 coding DNA: TGTGCCAGCAGTGTGTGGCGGGGGGGTAACGACGAGCAGTACTTC. Residues: CASSVWRGGNDEQYF.

The chain combines TRBV12-3 or TRBV12-4 with TRBJ1-2; D is possibly TRBD1 (6 bases). The CDR3 loop spans 13 amino acids. Trimming took 7 bases from V and 2 from J, leaving 11 bases between them. The DNA for the CDR3 is TGTGCCAGCATCGGGACACTGAACTATGGCTACACCTTC. This encodes CASIGTLNYGYTF.

The V call is TRBV12-3 or TRBV12-4, the J call TRBJ1-2, with TRBD1 matching over 7 bases. The CDR3 has 13 residues. After removal of 10 bases from V and 4 bases from J, the junction contained 9 bases not matched to a gene. The DNA for the CDR3 is TGTGCCACCTCCGAGGGGGCTGGCTATGGCTACACCTTC. This sequence encodes CATSEGAGYGYTF.

The chain has TRBV11-2 and TRBJ1-1; weak D call: TRBD1 (5 bases). Trimming removed 5 bases from V and 11 bases from J, with 18 bases in between. Germline-derived CDR1 and CDR2 are SGHAT and FQNNGV. This CDR3 has 13 amino acids. The CDR3 DNA sequence: TGTGCCAGCAGCACCCGGGACGGGGGACGCGCTTTCTTT. It yields the protein CASSTRDGGRAFF.

This rearrangement joins TRBV6-1 to TRBJ2-7; possibly TRBD1 for D (6 bases). V lost 0 bases to trimming and J lost 5 bases, with 17 bases between them. The CDR3 is 16 amino acids. CDR1 is MNHNS, CDR2 SASEGT, per germline. The CDR3 DNA follows: TGTGCCAGCAGTGAAGCGATGGGGGCCAAGGGTGACGAGCAGTACTTC. Its translation is CASSEAMGAKGDEQYF.

For this clone: It may be a read error: a sequence one base away is much more abundant. Distinct nucleotide sequences in the sample also encode this CDR3. The genes are TRBV5-1 and TRBJ2-7; 10 bases map to TRBD1. Germline loops: CDR1 SGHRS, CDR2 YFSETQ. V was pared by 0 bases and J by 4 bases, with 1 base of the junction left unmatched. The CDR3 has 14 residues. This CDR3 reads CASSLGTGGYEQYF. CDR3 sequence (DNA): TGCGCCAGCAGCTTGGGGACAGGGGGGTACGAGCAGTACTTC.

This clone appeared a single time. This chain connects TRBV5-4 to TRBJ1-4; 9 nucleotides agree with TRBD1. Trimming took 4 bases from V and 7 from J; bases not matched to a gene: 5. The CDR3 length is 14 residues. CDR1 and CDR2 (germline): SGHNT, YYREEE (reference sequence). CDR3 protein: CASSAGQGGEKLFF. CDR3 in DNA: TGTGCCAGCAGCGCGGGACAGGGTGGTGAAAAACTGTTTTTT. The whole variable domain, filled in from reference TRBV5-4 and TRBJ1-4, reads ETGVTQSPTHLIKTRGQQVTLRCSSQSGHNTVSWYQQALGQGPQFIFQYYREEENGRGNFPPRFSGLQFPNYSSELNVNALELDDSALYLCASSAGQGGEKLFFGSGTQLSVL.

The chain combines TRBV10-1 with TRBJ1-1; D gene uncertain. The CDR3 is made up of 13 amino acids. Trimming removed 0 bases from V and 4 bases from J, with 6 bases in between. Germline lookup yields CDR1 WNHNN and CDR2 SYGVQD (reference sequence). The CDR3: CASSESAATEAFF. In DNA, the CDR3 is TGCGCCAGCAGTGAGTCGGCGGCCACTGAAGCTTTCTTT.

V gene TRBV27 combines with J gene TRBJ2-7; 7 bases are a match to TRBD1. Germline V gene lookup returns CDR1 MNHEY and CDR2 SMNVEV (reference sequence). V shed 7 bases, J shed 6 bases, and the junction held 21 bases outside the gene matches. This CDR3 contains 17 residues. This CDR3 is CASTGMRDSRTQAEQYF. CDR3 nucleotides: TGTGCCAGCACAGGTATGAGGGACAGCCGTACCCAAGCCGAGCAGTACTTC.

CDR3 sequence: CASSVTGTGNEKLFF. DNA of the CDR3: TGTGCCAGCAGCGTCACCGGGACAGGGAATGAAAAACTGTTTTTT. The chain joins TRBV9 to TRBJ1-4; the match to TRBD1 covers 9 bases. CDR1 and CDR2 (germline): SGDLS, YYNGEE. V was clipped by 2 bases and J by 5 bases; unmatched bases: 4. This CDR3 has 15 amino acids.